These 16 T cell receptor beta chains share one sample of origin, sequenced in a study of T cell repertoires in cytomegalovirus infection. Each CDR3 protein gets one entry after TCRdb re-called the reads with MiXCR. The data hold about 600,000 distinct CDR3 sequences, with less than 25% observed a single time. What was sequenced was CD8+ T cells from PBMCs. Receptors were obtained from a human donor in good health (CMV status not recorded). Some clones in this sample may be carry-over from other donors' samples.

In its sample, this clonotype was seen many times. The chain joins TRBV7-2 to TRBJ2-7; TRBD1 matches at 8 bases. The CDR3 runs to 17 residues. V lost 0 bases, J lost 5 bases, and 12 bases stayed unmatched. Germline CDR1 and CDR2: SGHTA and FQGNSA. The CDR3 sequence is CASSLADQGAGINEQYF. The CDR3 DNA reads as TGTGCCAGCAGCTTAGCCGACCAGGGGGCCGGGATAAACGAGCAGTACTTC.

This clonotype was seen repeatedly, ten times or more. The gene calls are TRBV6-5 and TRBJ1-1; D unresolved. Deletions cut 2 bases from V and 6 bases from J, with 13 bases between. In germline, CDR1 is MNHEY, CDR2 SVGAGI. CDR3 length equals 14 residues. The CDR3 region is CASSYGTLQAEAFF. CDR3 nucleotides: TGTGCCAGCAGTTACGGAACTTTGCAAGCTGAAGCTTTCTTT.

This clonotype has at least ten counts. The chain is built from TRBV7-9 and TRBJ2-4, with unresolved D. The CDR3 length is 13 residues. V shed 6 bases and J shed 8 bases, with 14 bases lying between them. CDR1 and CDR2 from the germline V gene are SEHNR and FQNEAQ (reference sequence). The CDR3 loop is CASSGSGLDIQYF. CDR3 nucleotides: TGTGCCAGCAGTGGCAGTGGGCTGGACATTCAGTACTTC.

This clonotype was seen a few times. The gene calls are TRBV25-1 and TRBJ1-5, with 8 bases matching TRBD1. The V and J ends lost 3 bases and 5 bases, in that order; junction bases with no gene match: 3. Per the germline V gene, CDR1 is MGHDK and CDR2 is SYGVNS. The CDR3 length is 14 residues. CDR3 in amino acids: CASSDLQGDQPQHF. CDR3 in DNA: TGTGCCAGCAGTGACCTACAGGGGGATCAGCCCCAGCATTTT.

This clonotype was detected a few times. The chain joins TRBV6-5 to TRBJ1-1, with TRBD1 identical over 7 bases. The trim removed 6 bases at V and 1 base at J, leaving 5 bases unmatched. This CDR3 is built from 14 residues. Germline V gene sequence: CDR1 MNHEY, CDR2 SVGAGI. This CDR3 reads CASRPRGKNTEAFF. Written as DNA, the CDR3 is TGTGCCAGCAGGCCCAGGGGGAAGAACACTGAAGCTTTCTTT.

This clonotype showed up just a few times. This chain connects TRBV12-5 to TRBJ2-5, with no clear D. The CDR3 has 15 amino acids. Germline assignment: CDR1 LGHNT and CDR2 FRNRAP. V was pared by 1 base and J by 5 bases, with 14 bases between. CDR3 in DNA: TGTGCTAGTGGTTTGGAAGGCTACAGAACGGAGACCCAGTACTTC. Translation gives CASGLEGYRTETQYF.

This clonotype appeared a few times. Here the CDR3 DNA reads TGCGCCAGCAGCCAAGATAGGGGGGACGGCAATGAGCAGTTCTTC. Translating gives CASSQDRGDGNEQFF. V is TRBV4-3 and J is TRBJ2-1; D is tentatively TRBD1 or TRBD2 (6 bases each). Germline-derived CDR1 and CDR2 are LGHNA and YSLEER. Trimming cost V 0 bases and J 6 bases, with 12 bases left between them. The CDR3 length is 15 residues.

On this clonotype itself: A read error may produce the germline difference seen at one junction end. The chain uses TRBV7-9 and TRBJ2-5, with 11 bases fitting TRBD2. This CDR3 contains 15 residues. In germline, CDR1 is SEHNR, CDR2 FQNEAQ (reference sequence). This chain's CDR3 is CASSTSSGGLEIQYF. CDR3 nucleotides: TGTGCCAGCAGCACGTCTAGCGGGGGGCTCGAGATCCAGTACTTC. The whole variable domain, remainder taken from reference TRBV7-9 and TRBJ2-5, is DTGVSQNPRHKITKRGQNVTFRCDPISEHNRLYWYRQTLGQGPEFLTYFQNEAQLEKSRLLSDRFSAERPKGSFSTLEIQRTEQGDSAMYLCASSTSSGGLEIQYFGPGTRLLVL.

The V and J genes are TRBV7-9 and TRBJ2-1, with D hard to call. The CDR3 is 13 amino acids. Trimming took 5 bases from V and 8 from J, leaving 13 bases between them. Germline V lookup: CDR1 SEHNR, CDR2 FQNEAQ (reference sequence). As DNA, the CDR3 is TGTGCCAGCAGCCGCTCCGAGCGCTATGAGCAGTTCTTC. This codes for CASSRSERYEQFF.

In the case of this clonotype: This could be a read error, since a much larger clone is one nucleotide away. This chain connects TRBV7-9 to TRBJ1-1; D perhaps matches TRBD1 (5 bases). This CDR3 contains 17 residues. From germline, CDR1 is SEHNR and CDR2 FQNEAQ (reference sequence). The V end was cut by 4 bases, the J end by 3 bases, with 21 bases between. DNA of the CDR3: TGTGCCAGCAGCTCAAGTGCCTGGGACCGCATGTACACTGAAGCTTTCTTT. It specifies CASSSSAWDRMYTEAFF.

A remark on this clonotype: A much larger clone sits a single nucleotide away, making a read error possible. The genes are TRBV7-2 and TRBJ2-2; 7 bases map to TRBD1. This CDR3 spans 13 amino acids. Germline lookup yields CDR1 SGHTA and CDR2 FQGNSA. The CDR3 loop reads CVSSQGDTGELFF. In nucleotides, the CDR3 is TGTGTCAGCAGCCAGGGGGACACCGGGGAGCTGTTTTTT.

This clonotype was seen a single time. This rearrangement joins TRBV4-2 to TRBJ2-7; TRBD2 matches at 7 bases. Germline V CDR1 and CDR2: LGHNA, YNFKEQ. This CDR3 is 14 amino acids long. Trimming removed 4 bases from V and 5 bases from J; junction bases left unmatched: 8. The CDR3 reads CASSLAGGIHEQYV. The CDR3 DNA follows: TGTGCCAGCAGCCTCGCCGGGGGGATCCACGAGCAGTACGTC.

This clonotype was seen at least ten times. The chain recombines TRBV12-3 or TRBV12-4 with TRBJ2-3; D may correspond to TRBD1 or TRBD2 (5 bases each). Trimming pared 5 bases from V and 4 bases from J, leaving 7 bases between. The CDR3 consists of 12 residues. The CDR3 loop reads CASSRGADTQYF. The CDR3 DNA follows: TGTGCCAGCAGTCGGGGCGCAGATACGCAGTATTTT.

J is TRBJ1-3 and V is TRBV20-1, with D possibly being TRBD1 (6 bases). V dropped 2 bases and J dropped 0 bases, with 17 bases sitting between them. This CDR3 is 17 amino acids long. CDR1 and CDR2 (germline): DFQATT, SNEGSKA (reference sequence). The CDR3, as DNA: TGCAGTGCTAGAAGACAGGACCTATCAATCTCTGGAAACACCATATATTTT. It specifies CSARRQDLSISGNTIYF.

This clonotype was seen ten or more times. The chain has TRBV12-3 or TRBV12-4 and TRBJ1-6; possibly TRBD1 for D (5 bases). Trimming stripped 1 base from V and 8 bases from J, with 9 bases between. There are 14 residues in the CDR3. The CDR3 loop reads CASSLDRPDSPLHF. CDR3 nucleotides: TGTGCCAGCAGTTTAGACAGGCCGGATTCACCCCTCCACTTT.

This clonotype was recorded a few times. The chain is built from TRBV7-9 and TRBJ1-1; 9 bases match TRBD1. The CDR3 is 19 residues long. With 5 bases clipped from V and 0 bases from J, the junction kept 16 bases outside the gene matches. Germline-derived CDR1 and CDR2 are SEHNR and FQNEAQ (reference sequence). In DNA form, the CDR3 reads TGTGCCAGCAGCGTACGGGCTGGGACAGGGCAGGGGGTGAACACTGAAGCTTTCTTT. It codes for CASSVRAGTGQGVNTEAFF.